This TCR beta chain comes out of a study of blood T cell repertoires in COVID-19. As for the study in general: Some COVID-19 samples were acute and others convalescent; all came from the United States, Italy and Spain. PBMCs, B-cell-depleted T cells, or T cells provided the cDNA or gDNA that made up the material.

In the original analysis: The authors estimated nucleated cell counts from reference gene primer amplification. Clones were read by immunoSEQ multiplex PCR, and TCRdb kept only the in-frame ones, dropping some. The V and J calls and clone size are taken from that table; D and trimming were inferred from the DNA. The table has more than 150,000 clones, roughly nine tenths seen once. Sequencing was done on a sample of peripheral blood. This receptor was taken from a woman in her seventies with acute or convalescent COVID-19.

In DNA form, the CDR3 reads TGTGCCAGCAGCCAAACAACGACGAACACCGGGGAGCTGTTTTTT. Encoded protein: CASSQTTTNTGELFF. The chain recombines TRBV3-1 (or the pseudogene TRBV3-2) with TRBJ2-2; D remains ambiguous. Trimming took off 2 bases at V and 0 bases at J, with 7 bases between the two ends. This CDR3 region has 15 residues. Germline lookup yields CDR1 LGHDT and CDR2 YNNKEL (reference sequence).